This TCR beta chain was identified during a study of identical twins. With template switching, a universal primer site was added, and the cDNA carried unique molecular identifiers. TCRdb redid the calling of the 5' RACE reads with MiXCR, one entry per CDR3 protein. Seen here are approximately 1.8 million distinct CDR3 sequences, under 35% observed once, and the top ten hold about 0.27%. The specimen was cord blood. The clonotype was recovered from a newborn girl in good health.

In DNA, the CDR3 is TGTGCCAGCAGTCTAGCCTACACAGAGTCCTACGAGCAGTACTTC. It codes for CASSLAYTESYEQYF. V gene TRBV27 combines with J gene TRBJ2-7; D is possibly TRBD2 (5 bases). The CDR3 is 15 amino acids. CDR1 is MNHEY and CDR2 is SMNVEV in the germline V gene (reference sequence). V was trimmed by 5 bases and J by 1 base, leaving 15 bases between them.